This T cell receptor (beta chain) was documented in a study of blood T cells in healthy people across ages. Study outcomes and limitations: One million T cells yielded diversity estimates that were considered underestimates. Higher naive T cell percentage went strongly together with higher TCR beta diversity.

V lost 1 base, J lost 10 bases, and 11 bases lay in between. CDR1 is LGHNA, CDR2 YSLEER, per germline. The CDR3 is 13 residues long. Healthy Russian Caucasian donors spanned ages about 6 to 100 years. Of note for this clonotype: What it recognizes is unknown.

A second roughly 7 to 11 cycle PCR used barcoded and J-beta primers. In TCRdb, the 5' RACE reads were re-called with MiXCR into one record per CDR3 protein. This table has fewer than 750,000 distinct CDR3 sequences, over 40% appearing once. The source material was blood. This sequence originates from a woman older than 75 in good health. The chain is built from TRBV4-3 and TRBJ2-1; D is unclear. The CDR3: CASSQAPLREQFF. The CDR3, as DNA: TGCGCCAGCAGCCAAGCACCGCTCCGCGAGCAGTTCTTC.